These T cell receptor beta chains were read from a single sample in a study of PD-1 blockade in mismatch repair-deficient tumors. Their target antigens are unknown. Profiled with immunoSEQ multiplex PCR; TCRdb holds only in-frame clones, not every one. The sample carries about 14,000 clones, roughly nine tenths recorded once. Sequencing was performed on cells cultured in vitro, taken from a patient treated with pembrolizumab. Receptor source: an adult with mismatch repair-deficient cancer. Each CDR3 is given with its conserved first and last residue. Fields, in order: V gene, clone size, D gene, J gene, CDR3 DNA, CDR3 protein. D genes are given only for firm matches. The listing skips clone size in some rows; elsewhere it reads once, few, many or a size class.

v_gene: TRBV5-8; abundance: -; d_gene: -; j_gene: TRBJ1-1; CDR3nt: TGTGCCCACCAGGGAGAAGGGTTC; CDR3aa: CAHQGEGF
v_gene: TRBV9; abundance: -; d_gene: -; j_gene: TRBJ2-6; CDR3nt: TGTGCCAGCAGCCTCAGGGGAGCTGGGGCCAACGTCCTGACTTTC; CDR3aa: CASSLRGAGANVLTF
v_gene: TRBV5-1; abundance: -; d_gene: -; j_gene: TRBJ2-7; CDR3nt: TGCGCCAGCAGCCTTGACTTCTACGAGCAGTACTTC; CDR3aa: CASSLDFYEQYF
v_gene: TRBV15; abundance: -; d_gene: -; j_gene: TRBJ1-1; CDR3nt: TGTGCCACCAGCAAAAGGGACACTGAAGCTTTCTTT; CDR3aa: CATSKRDTEAFF
v_gene: TRBV11-2; abundance: -; d_gene: TRBD2; j_gene: TRBJ2-1; CDR3nt: TGTGCCAGCAGCTTAGAGGGACTAGCGGGACCCTACAATGAGCAGTTCTTC; CDR3aa: CASSLEGLAGPYNEQFF
v_gene: TRBV6-1; abundance: -; d_gene: TRBD1; j_gene: TRBJ1-2; CDR3nt: TGTGCCAGCAGTGCGTCCCGGGACAGGGGAAACTATGGCTACACCTTC; CDR3aa: CASSASRDRGNYGYTF
v_gene: TRBV5-4; abundance: -; d_gene: -; j_gene: TRBJ2-1; CDR3nt: TGTGCCAGCAGCTTGGCGCCTGGGAAAAACGATGAGCAGTTCTTC; CDR3aa: CASSLAPGKNDEQFF
v_gene: TRBV28; abundance: -; d_gene: -; j_gene: TRBJ1-3; CDR3nt: TGTGCCAGCATACAGTCTGGAAACACCATATATTTT; CDR3aa: CASIQSGNTIYF
v_gene: TRBV18; abundance: -; d_gene: TRBD2; j_gene: TRBJ2-7; CDR3nt: TGTGCCAGCTCACCACTAGTAGGCGCGGGGGGCGAGCAGTACTTC; CDR3aa: CASSPLVGAGGEQYF
v_gene: TRBV5-8; abundance: -; d_gene: TRBD1; j_gene: TRBJ2-5; CDR3nt: TGTGCCAGCAGCTTAAGACAGGGGAGATTGGTGGAGACCCAGTACTTC; CDR3aa: CASSLRQGRLVETQYF
v_gene: TRBV5-4; abundance: -; d_gene: TRBD2; j_gene: TRBJ2-1; CDR3nt: TGTGCCAGCAGCCAGGGGACTAGCGGGAACAATGAGCAGTTCTTC; CDR3aa: CASSQGTSGNNEQFF
v_gene: TRBV9; abundance: -; d_gene: TRBD2; j_gene: TRBJ2-2; CDR3nt: TGTGCCAGCAGCGTGTCGTCCAGCGGGAGAGTCGGGGAGCTGTTTTTT; CDR3aa: CASSVSSSGRVGELFF
v_gene: TRBV19; abundance: -; d_gene: TRBD1; j_gene: TRBJ2-7; CDR3nt: TGTGCCAGTAGTACCAGGACAGGCCTCTACGAGCAGTACTTC; CDR3aa: CASSTRTGLYEQYF
v_gene: TRBV6-5; abundance: -; d_gene: -; j_gene: TRBJ2-1; CDR3nt: TGTGCCAGCAGCCAGAGGTCCAACTACAATGAGCAGTTCTTC; CDR3aa: CASSQRSNYNEQFF
v_gene: TRBV9; abundance: -; d_gene: TRBD2; j_gene: TRBJ2-1; CDR3nt: TGTGCCAGCAGCGATGGACTAGCGGGAGTTTACAATGAGCAGTTCTTC; CDR3aa: CASSDGLAGVYNEQFF
v_gene: TRBV5-1; abundance: -; d_gene: TRBD2; j_gene: TRBJ2-3; CDR3nt: TGCGCCAGCGCAGGGTCTAGCGGGAGTGGCACAGATACGCAGTATTTT; CDR3aa: CASAGSSGSGTDTQYF
v_gene: TRBV15; abundance: once; d_gene: -; j_gene: TRBJ1-5; CDR3nt: TGTGCCACCAGCGCGGACTCCTACGGGGATCAGCCCCAGCATTTT; CDR3aa: CATSADSYGDQPQHF
v_gene: TRBV6-1; abundance: -; d_gene: -; j_gene: TRBJ2-1; CDR3nt: TGTGCCACTGGACCTTACAATGAGCAGTTCTTC; CDR3aa: CATGPYNEQFF
v_gene: TRBV27; abundance: -; d_gene: -; j_gene: TRBJ2-7; CDR3nt: TGTGCCAGCAGTTTATCGGGCGGGACGGGTTCCTACGAGCAGTACTTC; CDR3aa: CASSLSGGTGSYEQYF
v_gene: TRBV19; abundance: -; d_gene: TRBD1; j_gene: TRBJ1-5; CDR3nt: TGTGCCAGTAGGACCGGGACAGGGGTTCAGCCCCAGCATTTT; CDR3aa: CASRTGTGVQPQHF
v_gene: TRBV19; abundance: -; d_gene: -; j_gene: TRBJ2-3; CDR3nt: TGTGCCAGTAGTACGAGGGGTAGCACAGATACGCAGTATTTT; CDR3aa: CASSTRGSTDTQYF
v_gene: TRBV7-3; abundance: -; d_gene: TRBD2; j_gene: TRBJ2-1; CDR3nt: TGTGCCAGCAGCTCAGGACTAGCGGGATTATACAATGAGCAGTTCTTC; CDR3aa: CASSSGLAGLYNEQFF
v_gene: TRBV21-1; abundance: -; d_gene: -; j_gene: TRBJ1-5; CDR3nt: TGTGCCAGCCTTGGGTGGGGGTGCAATCAGCCCCAGCATTTT; CDR3aa: CASLGWGCNQPQHF
v_gene: TRBV5-1; abundance: -; d_gene: -; j_gene: TRBJ1-4; CDR3nt: TGCGCCAGCAGCTTGACGTCGCAGGGGAGTGAAAAACTGTTTTTT; CDR3aa: CASSLTSQGSEKLFF
v_gene: TRBV27; abundance: -; d_gene: -; j_gene: TRBJ2-7; CDR3nt: TGTGCCAGCAGTTCTCGGACCTACGAGCAGTACTTC; CDR3aa: CASSSRTYEQYF
v_gene: TRBV30; abundance: -; d_gene: TRBD2; j_gene: TRBJ2-7; CDR3nt: TGTGCCGGGCTAGCGGAGAGCTCCTACGAGCAGTACTTC; CDR3aa: CAGLAESSYEQYF
v_gene: TRBV18; abundance: -; d_gene: -; j_gene: TRBJ1-2; CDR3nt: TGTGCCAGCTCACCAGGCAAGGACCTGAGCTACACCTTC; CDR3aa: CASSPGKDLSYTF
v_gene: TRBV28; abundance: -; d_gene: TRBD1; j_gene: TRBJ1-5; CDR3nt: TGTGCCAGCAGTGACAGGGGGCTGAGGAGCAATCAGCCCCAGCATTTT; CDR3aa: CASSDRGLRSNQPQHF
v_gene: TRBV6-5; abundance: -; d_gene: -; j_gene: TRBJ1-3; CDR3nt: TGTGCCAGCAGTTACTCGTCTGGGGCTGGAAACACCATATATTTT; CDR3aa: CASSYSSGAGNTIYF
v_gene: TRBV28; abundance: -; d_gene: -; j_gene: TRBJ1-2; CDR3nt: TGTGCCAGCAGTCCAAGGGGACGGTCGGGTGGCTACACCTTC; CDR3aa: CASSPRGRSGGYTF
v_gene: TRBV2; abundance: once; d_gene: TRBD2; j_gene: TRBJ2-3; CDR3nt: TGTGCCAGCAGTGAAGGGTCCAGTGAGCGGGAGAGGGTTAACACAGATACGCAGTATTTT; CDR3aa: CASSEGSSERERVNTDTQYF
v_gene: TRBV6-4; abundance: -; d_gene: -; j_gene: TRBJ1-5; CDR3nt: TGTGCCAGCAGTGATGCTTGTTGTCAGCCCCAGCATTTT; CDR3aa: CASSDACCQPQHF
v_gene: TRBV5-1; abundance: -; d_gene: TRBD2; j_gene: TRBJ2-7; CDR3nt: TGCGCCAGCAGCCCCGGGGGGGCCTCCGAATACGAGCAGTACTTC; CDR3aa: CASSPGGASEYEQYF
v_gene: TRBV18; abundance: -; d_gene: -; j_gene: TRBJ1-1; CDR3nt: TGTGCCAGCTCACCACTTGTACCGAGCCCGAACACTGAAGCTTTCTTT; CDR3aa: CASSPLVPSPNTEAFF
v_gene: TRBV6-1; abundance: -; d_gene: -; j_gene: TRBJ2-5; CDR3nt: TGTGCCAGCAGTGACGAGGTTGCGGGAGAGACCCAGTACTTC; CDR3aa: CASSDEVAGETQYF
v_gene: TRBV7-9; abundance: -; d_gene: -; j_gene: TRBJ2-7; CDR3nt: TGTGCCAGCAGCTTTGATAGGGGACGCGAGCAGTACTTC; CDR3aa: CASSFDRGREQYF
v_gene: TRBV5-1; abundance: -; d_gene: -; j_gene: TRBJ2-3; CDR3nt: TGCGCCAGCAAACAGGGCACAGATACGCAGTATTTT; CDR3aa: CASKQGTDTQYF
v_gene: TRBV18; abundance: -; d_gene: -; j_gene: TRBJ2-7; CDR3nt: TGTGCCAGCTCTCCGGGAATCCATGAAGAGCAGTACTTC; CDR3aa: CASSPGIHEEQYF
v_gene: TRBV11-2; abundance: -; d_gene: -; j_gene: TRBJ1-2; CDR3nt: TGTGCCAGCAGCTTCTTTGGCTTTCGACAGGACGAAGCTAACTATGGCTACACCTTC; CDR3aa: CASSFFGFRQDEANYGYTF
v_gene: TRBV5-4; abundance: -; d_gene: -; j_gene: TRBJ1-4; CDR3nt: TGTGCCAGCAGCTTGCAAGGCGGAACTAATGAAAAACTGTTTTTT; CDR3aa: CASSLQGGTNEKLFF
v_gene: TRBV5-4; abundance: -; d_gene: TRBD1; j_gene: TRBJ1-6; CDR3nt: TGTGCCAGCAGCAGCAACCGGGACAGGGACTATAATTCACCCCTCCACTTT; CDR3aa: CASSSNRDRDYNSPLHF
v_gene: TRBV29-1; abundance: -; d_gene: -; j_gene: TRBJ1-4; CDR3nt: TGCAGCGTTGAAACCCCCGGGAGGGGAGACGAAAAACTGTTTTTT; CDR3aa: CSVETPGRGDEKLFF
v_gene: TRBV6-5; abundance: -; d_gene: -; j_gene: TRBJ1-1; CDR3nt: TGTGCCAGCAGTTCCGCGTCTCAGGTGAACACTGAAGCTTTCTTT; CDR3aa: CASSSASQVNTEAFF